The source of this TCR beta chain is a study of circulating tumor DNA in untreated peripheral T-cell lymphoma. Germline V gene data show CDR1 as MNHGY and CDR2 as SAAAGT. Trimming left V 6 bases short and J 5 bases short, with 14 bases between. The CDR3 is 14 amino acids. TCRdb's table, derived via immunoSEQ multiplex PCR, lists solely in-frame clones and lacks some. The repertoire holds about 2,200 clones, with over 55% as singletons. As regards this clone: Its antigen remains unidentified.

Study-level results: Tumor-specific clonotypes were found in roughly 79% of patients.

The source of this sequence is a human donor with peripheral T-cell lymphoma. The V call is TRBV6-8, the J call TRBJ1-3, with no clear D. Material for sequencing was tumor tissue. CDR3 DNA: TGTGCCAGCAGACAGACTGGGGAGAGAAACACCATATATTTT. It specifies CASRQTGERNTIYF.